One sample yielded the 18 T cell receptor beta chains listed below, sequenced in a study of blood T cell repertoires in COVID-19. Repertoires were generated with immunoSEQ multiplex PCR, while TCRdb's copy carries only in-frame clones and drops some. Among fewer than 350,000 clones, around 90% were seen once, and the ten largest hold approximately 4.1%. Specimen: peripheral blood. The origin of the receptors is a woman aged 55-69 years with COVID-19, enrolled during active disease.

The chain uses TRBV5-1 and TRBJ1-6; D might be TRBD1 (6 bases). The germline V gene has CDR1 SGHRS and CDR2 YFSETQ. Trimming removed 4 bases from V and 4 bases from J, with 15 bases in between. This CDR3 spans 16 amino acids. CDR3 region: CASSRTETTYNSPLHF. CDR3 DNA sequence: TGCGCCAGCAGCCGGACAGAAACTACTTATAATTCACCCCTCCACTTT.

The rearrangement joins TRBV6-5 to TRBJ2-3, with D perhaps TRBD1 (6 bases). V was clipped by 6 bases and J by 8 bases, with 12 bases between them. Germline V gene lookup returns CDR1 MNHEY and CDR2 SVGAGI. The CDR3 length is 12 residues. CDR3 sequence (DNA): TGTGCCAGCAGGGACAGCTCAGCTACGCAGTATTTT. Protein sequence: CASRDSSATQYF.

The CDR3, as DNA: TGTGCCTGGAGAATAAAACCGGGACAGTATAATTCACCCCTCCACTTT. Translated: CAWRIKPGQYNSPLHF. V gene TRBV30 combines with J gene TRBJ1-6; 7 bases agree with TRBD1. There are 16 residues in the CDR3. J lost 4 bases, V lost 3 bases, and 9 bases had no gene match. Germline V CDR1 and CDR2: GTSNPN, SVGIG (reference sequence).

V is TRBV2 and J is TRBJ1-2; 9 nucleotides agree with TRBD1. The CDR3 extends over 13 amino acids. With V trimmed by 5 bases and J by 6 bases, 4 bases remained unmatched. CDR1 is SNHLY, CDR2 FYNNEI, per germline. CDR3 nucleotide sequence: TGTGCCAGCAGTCTTGGGGACAGGGATGGCTACACCTTC. It translates to CASSLGDRDGYTF.

The CDR3 nucleotides read TGCAGTGTAACGGGAACCACTGAAGCTTTCTTT. Amino acid sequence: CSVTGTTEAFF. V usage is TRBV20-1 and J usage is TRBJ1-1; no clear D. Germline loops: CDR1 DFQATT, CDR2 SNEGSKA (reference sequence). The germline V and J ends were trimmed by 7 bases and 4 bases, with 10 bases remaining between them. The CDR3 extends over 11 amino acids.

J is TRBJ1-3 and V is TRBV2, with D possibly being TRBD1 (6 bases). Trimming cost V 3 bases and J 8 bases, with 11 bases left between them. The CDR3 extends over 13 amino acids. CDR1 is SNHLY and CDR2 is FYNNEI in the germline V gene. The CDR3 nucleotides are TGTGCCAGCAGTGATATACAGGGATACACCATATATTTT. This translates into CASSDIQGYTIYF.

The chain recombines TRBV18 with TRBJ2-5; D uncertain. The V gene's germline CDR1 is KGHSH and CDR2 LQKENI. V lost 0 bases to trimming and J lost 1 base, with 6 bases between them. The CDR3 covers 14 residues. Here the CDR3 DNA reads TGTGCCAGCTCACCACCGTCGGGCCAAGAGACCCAGTACTTC. It translates to CASSPPSGQETQYF.

The chain combines TRBV5-1 with TRBJ2-1; 9 bases line up with TRBD1. Germline V lookup: CDR1 SGHRS, CDR2 YFSETQ. With V trimmed by 0 bases and J by 5 bases, 9 bases remained unmatched. This CDR3 has 17 residues. The CDR3 bases are TGCGCCAGCAGCTTGGAGATGGGACAGGGCGTGGACAATGAGCAGTTCTTC. This sequence encodes CASSLEMGQGVDNEQFF. Together with reference TRBV5-1 and TRBJ2-1, the CDR3 gives the full variable domain: KAGVTQTPRYLIKTRGQQVTLSCSPISGHRSVSWYQQTPGQGLQFLFEYFSETQRNKGNFPGRFSGRQFSNSRSEMNVSTLELGDSALYLCASSLEMGQGVDNEQFFGPGTRLTVL.

The chain has TRBV28 and TRBJ1-2; D call uncertain. Trimming stripped 1 base from V and 5 bases from J, with 14 bases between. In germline, CDR1 is MDHEN, CDR2 SYDVKM. CDR3 size: 15 residues. The CDR3 loop reads CASSLLIGNRYGYTF. As DNA, the CDR3 is TGTGCCAGCAGTTTATTGATCGGGAATCGATATGGCTACACCTTC.

The chain joins TRBV19 to TRBJ1-6; D gene unclear. CDR3 size: 13 residues. Trimming took off 3 bases at V and 7 bases at J, with 7 bases between the two ends. Germline V gene lookup returns CDR1 LNHDA and CDR2 SQIVND (reference sequence). The CDR3 DNA is TGTGCCAGTAGTATTCTGGCCAATTCACCCCTCCACTTT. It is translated as CASSILANSPLHF.

The rearrangement uses TRBV7-3 and TRBJ1-4; D might be TRBD1 (6 bases). V lost 4 bases to trimming and J lost 8 bases, with 14 bases between them. CDR1 SGHTA and CDR2 FQGTGA come from the germline V gene. The CDR3 is 14 amino acids. CDR3 DNA sequence: TGTGCCAGCAGCTCTACAGGGCGGCCCGAAAAACTGTTTTTT. This codes for CASSSTGRPEKLFF.

This rearrangement joins TRBV11-3 to TRBJ1-1, with a tentative D call TRBD1 (6 bases). The germline V gene encodes CDR1 SGHNT and CDR2 YENEEA. This CDR3 contains 13 residues. Trimming removed 4 bases at V and 0 bases at J, with 6 bases between. The CDR3 DNA is TGTGCCAGCAGCTGGACAGTGAACACTGAAGCTTTCTTT. Translation gives CASSWTVNTEAFF. Combining the CDR3 with reference TRBV11-3 and TRBJ1-1 gives the whole variable domain EAGVVQSPRYKIIEKKQPVAFWCNPISGHNTLYWYLQNLGQGPELLIRYENEEAVDDSQLPKDRFSAERLKGVDSTLKIQPAELGDSAVYLCASSWTVNTEAFFGQGTRLTVV.

The V gene is TRBV18, the J gene TRBJ2-2, with TRBD2 as a possible D gene (5 bases). This CDR3 is built from 16 residues. Germline loops: CDR1 KGHSH, CDR2 LQKENI. Trimming removed 3 bases from V and 7 bases from J, with 18 bases in between. The CDR3 loop is CASSPRIEGTSGELFF. The CDR3 DNA is TGTGCCAGCTCACCGAGGATAGAGGGAACGAGCGGGGAGCTGTTTTTT.

The genes are TRBV6-5 and TRBJ1-4; 10 positions agree with TRBD1. This CDR3 comprises 16 residues. Trimming removed 0 bases from V and 7 bases from J; junction bases left unmatched: 5. Germline V gene sequence: CDR1 MNHEY, CDR2 SVGAGI. The DNA for the CDR3 is TGTGCCAGCAGTTACTCGCCGACAGGGGGCTTTGAAAAACTGTTTTTT. This codes for CASSYSPTGGFEKLFF.

The V call is TRBV19, the J call TRBJ2-7, with TRBD2 as a possible D gene (5 bases). Germline V gene lookup returns CDR1 LNHDA and CDR2 SQIVND (reference sequence). Trimming took 7 bases from V and 0 from J, leaving 13 bases between them. The CDR3 spans 14 residues. For the CDR3, the DNA is TGTGCCAGTAACCGGGAAATGAGCTCCTACGAGCAGTACTTC. As protein: CASNREMSSYEQYF.

This clone was counted a single time. V and J are TRBV5-1 and TRBJ2-2; 8 bases align to TRBD2. Germline CDR1 reads SGHRS; CDR2 reads YFSETQ. V dropped 5 bases and J dropped 3; count of bases not matched to a gene: 9. This CDR3 comprises 16 residues. The CDR3 is CASSPGGGFDTGELFF. CDR3 in DNA: TGCGCCAGCAGTCCCGGCGGGGGGTTCGACACCGGGGAGCTGTTTTTT.

This chain joins TRBV18 and TRBJ1-4; D gene ambiguous. Germline CDR1 KGHSH, CDR2 LQKENI. With 6 bases removed from V and 5 bases from J, the gap between germline ends came to 13 bases. The CDR3 contains 14 residues. CDR3 protein: CASSPLSVNEKLFF. The CDR3 coding sequence is TGTGCCAGCTCCCCGCTTAGCGTAAATGAAAAACTGTTTTTT.

This clone came up once. This CDR3 is also generated by other DNA sequences in the sample. This rearrangement joins TRBV6-5 to TRBJ1-5, with no clear D. Germline lookup yields CDR1 MNHEY and CDR2 SVGAGI. The CDR3 contains 13 residues. The germline V and J ends were trimmed by 4 bases and 4 bases, with 8 bases remaining between them. The CDR3 coding sequence is TGTGCCAGCAGTTTACAGCTTAATCAGCCCCAGCATTTT. Encoded protein: CASSLQLNQPQHF.